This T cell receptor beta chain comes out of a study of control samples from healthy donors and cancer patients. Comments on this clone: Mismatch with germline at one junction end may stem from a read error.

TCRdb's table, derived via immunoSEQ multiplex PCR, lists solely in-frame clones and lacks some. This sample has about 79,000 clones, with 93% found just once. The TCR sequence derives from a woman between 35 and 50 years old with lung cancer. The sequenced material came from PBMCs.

CDR3 sequence reads: CASSNPGTGDSWAGF. The CDR3, as DNA: TGTGCCAGTAGTAACCCCGGGACAGGTGACTCTTGGGCGGGATTT. The gene calls are TRBV19 and TRBJ1-1; 8 bases are a match to TRBD1. This CDR3 region has 15 residues. Germline V CDR1 and CDR2: LNHDA, SQIVND (reference sequence).